Given below is one T cell receptor (beta chain) in context. This record belongs to a study of control samples from healthy donors and cancer patients. Assay used: immunoSEQ multiplex PCR; TCRdb lists only in-frame clones, some missing. The sample includes fewer than 300,000 clones, over 75% of them seen just once. CDR3 size: 15 residues. Germline V gene lookup returns CDR1 LGHDT and CDR2 YNNKEL (reference sequence). Trimming stripped 1 base from V and 7 bases from J, with 14 bases between. The chain couples TRBV3-1 (or the pseudogene TRBV3-2) to TRBJ1-5; D is undetermined. The specimen was PBMCs. This receptor was taken from a woman aged 60-75 years with lung cancer. For the CDR3, the DNA is TGTGCCAGCAGCCAAGGACTGGTTCCAGGACAGCCCCAGCATTTT. This encodes CASSQGLVPGQPQHF.